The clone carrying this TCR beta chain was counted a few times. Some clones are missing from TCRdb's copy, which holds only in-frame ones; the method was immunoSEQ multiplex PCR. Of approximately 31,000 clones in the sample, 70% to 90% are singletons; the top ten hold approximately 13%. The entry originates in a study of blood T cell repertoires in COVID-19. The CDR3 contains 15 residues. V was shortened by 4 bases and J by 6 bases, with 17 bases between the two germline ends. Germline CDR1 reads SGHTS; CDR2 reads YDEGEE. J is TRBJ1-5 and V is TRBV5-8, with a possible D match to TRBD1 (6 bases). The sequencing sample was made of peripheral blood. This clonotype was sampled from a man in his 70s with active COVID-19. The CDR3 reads CASSQTGLGGQPQHF. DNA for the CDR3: TGTGCCAGCAGCCAAACGGGACTAGGGGGTCAGCCCCAGCATTTT. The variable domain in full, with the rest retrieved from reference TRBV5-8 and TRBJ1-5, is EAGVTQSPTHLIKTRGQQATLRCSPISGHTSVYWYQQALGLGLQFLLWYDEGEERNRGNFPPRFSGRQFPNYSSELNVNALELEDSALYLCASSQTGLGGQPQHFGDGTRLSIL.